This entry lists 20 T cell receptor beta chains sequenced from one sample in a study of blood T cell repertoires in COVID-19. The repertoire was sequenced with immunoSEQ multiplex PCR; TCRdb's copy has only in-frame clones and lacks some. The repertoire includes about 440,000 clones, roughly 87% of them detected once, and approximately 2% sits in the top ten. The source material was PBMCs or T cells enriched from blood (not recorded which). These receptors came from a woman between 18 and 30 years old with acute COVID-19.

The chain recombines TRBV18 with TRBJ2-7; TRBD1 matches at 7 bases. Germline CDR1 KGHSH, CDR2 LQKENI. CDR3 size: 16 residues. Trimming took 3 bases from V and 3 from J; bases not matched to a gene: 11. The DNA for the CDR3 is TGTGCCAGCTCACCGCAACGACAGGGAGTAAACTACGAGCAGTACTTC. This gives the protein CASSPQRQGVNYEQYF. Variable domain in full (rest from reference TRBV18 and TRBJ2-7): NAGVMQNPRHLVRRRGQEARLRCSPMKGHSHVYWYRQLPEEGLKFMVYLQKENIIDESGMPKERFSAEFPKEGPSILRIQQVVRGDSAAYFCASSPQRQGVNYEQYFGPGTRLTVT.

The CDR3 reads CASSSGQEVSGELFF. CDR3 nucleotide sequence: TGTGCCAGCAGTTCAGGACAGGAGGTGTCCGGGGAGCTGTTTTTT. V and J are TRBV28 and TRBJ2-2, with 7 positions matching TRBD1. J was trimmed by 6 bases and V by 4 bases; bases with no gene match: 8. The CDR3 covers 15 residues. The germline V gene has CDR1 MDHEN and CDR2 SYDVKM.

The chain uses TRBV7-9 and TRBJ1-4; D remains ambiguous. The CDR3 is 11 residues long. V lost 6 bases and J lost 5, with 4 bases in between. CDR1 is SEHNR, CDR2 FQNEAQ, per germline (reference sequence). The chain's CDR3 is CASSQNEKLFF. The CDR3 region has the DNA TGTGCCAGCAGTCAAAATGAAAAACTGTTTTTT.

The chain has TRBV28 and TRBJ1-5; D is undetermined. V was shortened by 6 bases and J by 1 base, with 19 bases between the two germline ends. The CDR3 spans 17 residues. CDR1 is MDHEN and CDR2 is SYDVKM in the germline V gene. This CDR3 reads CASRLTPSRGSNQPQHF. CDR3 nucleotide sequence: TGTGCCAGCAGGCTGACTCCGTCCCGCGGCAGCAATCAGCCCCAGCATTTT.

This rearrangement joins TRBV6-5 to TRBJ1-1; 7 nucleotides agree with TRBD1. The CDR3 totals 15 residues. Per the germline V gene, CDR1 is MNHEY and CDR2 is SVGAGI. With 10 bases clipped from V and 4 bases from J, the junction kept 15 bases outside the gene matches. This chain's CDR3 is CATRRDSASVTEAFF. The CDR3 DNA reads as TGTGCCACCCGCCGGGACAGTGCCAGCGTCACTGAAGCTTTCTTT.

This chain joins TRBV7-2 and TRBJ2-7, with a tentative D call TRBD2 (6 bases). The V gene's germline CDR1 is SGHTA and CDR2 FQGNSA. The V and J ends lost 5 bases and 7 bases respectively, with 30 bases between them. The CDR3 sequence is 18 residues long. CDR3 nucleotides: TGTGCCAGCAGCCTCCGGGCGGGATTTTCGTGGGCTTCTCGAGAGCAGTACTTC. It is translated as CASSLRAGFSWASREQYF.

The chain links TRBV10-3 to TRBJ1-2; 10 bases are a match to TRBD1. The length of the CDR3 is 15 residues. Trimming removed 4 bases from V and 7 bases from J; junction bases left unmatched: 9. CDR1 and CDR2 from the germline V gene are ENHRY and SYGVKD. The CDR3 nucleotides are TGTGCCATCAGTGGGGACAGGGGAATGGCGGTTGGCTACACCTTC. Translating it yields CAISGDRGMAVGYTF.

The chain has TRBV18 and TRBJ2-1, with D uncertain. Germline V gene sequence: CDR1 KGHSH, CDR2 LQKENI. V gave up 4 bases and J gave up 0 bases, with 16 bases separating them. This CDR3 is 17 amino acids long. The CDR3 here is CASSLRTVSSSYNEQFF. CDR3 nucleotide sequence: TGTGCCAGCTCACTTAGAACGGTGTCTAGCTCCTACAATGAGCAGTTCTTC.

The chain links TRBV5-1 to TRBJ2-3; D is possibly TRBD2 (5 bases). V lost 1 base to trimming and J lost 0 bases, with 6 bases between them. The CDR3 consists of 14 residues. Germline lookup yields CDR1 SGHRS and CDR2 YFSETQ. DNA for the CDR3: TGCGCCAGCAGCTTGCGGACTAGCACAGATACGCAGTATTTT. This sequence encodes CASSLRTSTDTQYF.

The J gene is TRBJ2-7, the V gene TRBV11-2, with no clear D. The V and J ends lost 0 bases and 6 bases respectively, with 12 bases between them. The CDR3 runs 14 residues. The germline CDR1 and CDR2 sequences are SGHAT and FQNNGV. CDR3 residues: CASSLDPRLGEQYF. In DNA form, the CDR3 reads TGTGCCAGCAGCTTAGATCCGAGGCTCGGCGAGCAGTACTTC.

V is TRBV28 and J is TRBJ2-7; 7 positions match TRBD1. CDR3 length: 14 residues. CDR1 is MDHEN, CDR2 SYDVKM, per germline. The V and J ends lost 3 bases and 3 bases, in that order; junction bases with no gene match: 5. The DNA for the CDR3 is TGTGCCAGCAGTTTGGGACAGTCCCTCTACGAGCAGTACTTC. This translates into CASSLGQSLYEQYF.

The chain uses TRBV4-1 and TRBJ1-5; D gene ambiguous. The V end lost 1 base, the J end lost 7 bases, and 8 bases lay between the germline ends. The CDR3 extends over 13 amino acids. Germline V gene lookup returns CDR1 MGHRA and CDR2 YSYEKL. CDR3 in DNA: TGCGCCAGCAGCCAAGCCCTCTCCCAGCCCCAGCATTTT. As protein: CASSQALSQPQHF.

For the CDR3, the DNA is TGTGCCAGCTCACCTGGGGGAGGCCTACTCTACAATGAGCAGTTCTTC. Amino acids: CASSPGGGLLYNEQFF. The chain recombines TRBV18 with TRBJ2-1; a possible D gene is TRBD2 (6 bases). Germline-derived CDR1 and CDR2 are KGHSH and LQKENI. This CDR3 comprises 16 residues. The ends were cut back, 3 bases at V and 3 bases at J, with 15 bases in the middle.

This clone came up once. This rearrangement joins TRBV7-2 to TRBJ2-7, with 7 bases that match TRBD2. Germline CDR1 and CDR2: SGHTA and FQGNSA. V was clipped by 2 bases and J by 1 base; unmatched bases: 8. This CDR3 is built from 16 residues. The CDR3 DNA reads TGTGCCAGCAGCTTAATGGGGGGGACTCCATCCTACGAGCAGTACTTC. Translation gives CASSLMGGTPSYEQYF.

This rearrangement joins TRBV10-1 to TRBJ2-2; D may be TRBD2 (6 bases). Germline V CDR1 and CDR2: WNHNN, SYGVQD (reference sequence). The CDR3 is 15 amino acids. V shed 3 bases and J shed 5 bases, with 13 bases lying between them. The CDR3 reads CASSDPGEGTGELFF. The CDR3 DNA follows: TGCGCCAGCAGTGATCCGGGAGAAGGGACCGGGGAGCTGTTTTTT.

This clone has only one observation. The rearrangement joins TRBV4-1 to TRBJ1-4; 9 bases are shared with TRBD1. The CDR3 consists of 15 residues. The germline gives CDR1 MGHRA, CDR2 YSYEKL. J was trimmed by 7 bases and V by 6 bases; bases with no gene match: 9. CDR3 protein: CASSQPGQGGEKLFF. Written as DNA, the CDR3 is TGCGCCAGCAGTCAACCGGGACAGGGAGGTGAAAAACTGTTTTTT.

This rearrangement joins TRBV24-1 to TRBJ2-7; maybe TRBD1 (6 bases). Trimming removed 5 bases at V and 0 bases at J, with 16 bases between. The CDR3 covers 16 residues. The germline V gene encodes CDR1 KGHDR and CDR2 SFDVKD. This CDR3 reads CATSGHRDTRSYEQYF. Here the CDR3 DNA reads TGTGCCACCAGTGGACACCGGGACACCCGCTCCTACGAGCAGTACTTC.

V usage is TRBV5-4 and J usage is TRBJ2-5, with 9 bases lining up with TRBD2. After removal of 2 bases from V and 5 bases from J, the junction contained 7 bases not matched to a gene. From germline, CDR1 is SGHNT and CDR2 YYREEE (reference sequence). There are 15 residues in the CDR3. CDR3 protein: CASSFPSGGYETQYF. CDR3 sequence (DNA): TGTGCCAGCAGCTTCCCCAGCGGGGGGTACGAGACCCAGTACTTC.

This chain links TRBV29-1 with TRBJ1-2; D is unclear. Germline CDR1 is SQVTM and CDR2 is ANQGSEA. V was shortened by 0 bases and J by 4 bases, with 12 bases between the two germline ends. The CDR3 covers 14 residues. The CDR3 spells CSVEDQKEGYGYTF. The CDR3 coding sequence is TGCAGCGTTGAAGATCAAAAGGAGGGCTATGGCTACACCTTC.

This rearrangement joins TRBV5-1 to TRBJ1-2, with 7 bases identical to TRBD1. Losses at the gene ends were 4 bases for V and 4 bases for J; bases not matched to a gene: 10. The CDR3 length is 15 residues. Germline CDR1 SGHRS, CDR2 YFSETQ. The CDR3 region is CASSQGQVGVYGYTF. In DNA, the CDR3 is TGCGCCAGCAGCCAAGGACAGGTCGGTGTCTATGGCTACACCTTC.